Listed below are T cell receptor beta chains from one sample, sequenced in a study of glioma-infiltrating T cells. TCRdb re-analysed the multiplex PCR reads in MiXCR, keeping a single row per CDR3 protein. The table lists approximately 190,000 distinct CDR3 sequences, 25% to 35% of them singletons. The sample consisted of glioma tissue, nonneoplastic brain tissue, or PBMCs (not recorded which). Receptors originate from a human donor with low-grade glioma or glioblastoma, undergoing nonglioma brain surgery, or in good health (not recorded which). Both conserved end residues are part of each CDR3. A D gene is named only where the DNA matches it firmly. The size field is filled for only some rows; it gives once, few, many or a size class.

TRBV11-3,TRBJ2-1,few,-,CASSLKPGSHNEQFF,TGTGCCAGCAGCTTAAAACCGGGCAGCCACAATGAGCAGTTCTTC
TRBV6-1,TRBJ2-7,many,-,CASSWDGNNYEQYF,TGTGCCAGCAGTTGGGACGGAAACAACTACGAGCAGTACTTC
TRBV6-6,TRBJ1-4,-,TRBD1,CASSYRGLRRRNEKLFF,TGTGCCAGTTCCTACAGGGGGCTAAGGCGGAGGAATGAAAAACTGTTTTTT
TRBV5-4,TRBJ1-6,many,-,CASSLGQRDSPLHF,TGTGCCAGCAGCTTGGGGCAGCGCGATTCACCCCTCCACTTT
TRBV7-8,TRBJ1-5,many,TRBD1,CASSRQTGTGMTNQPQHF,TGTGCCAGCAGCCGACAGACCGGGACAGGGATGACCAATCAGCCCCAGCATTTT
TRBV28,TRBJ2-7,many,-,CASTIDPSYEQYF,TGTGCCAGCACCATAGACCCGTCCTACGAGCAGTACTTC
TRBV27,TRBJ2-6,many,-,CASTIRSSGANVLTF,TGTGCCAGCACTATTAGGAGCTCTGGGGCCAACGTCCTGACTTTC
TRBV7-2,TRBJ2-1,many,TRBD2,CASSYSGTNNEQFF,TGTGCCAGCAGCTACTCCGGGACTAATAATGAGCAGTTCTTC
TRBV7-9,TRBJ1-5,many,TRBD1,CASSPTGTNQPQHF,TGTGCCAGCAGTCCGACAGGGACGAATCAGCCCCAGCATTTT
TRBV18,TRBJ2-7,many,-,CASSPDRSSYEQYF,TGTGCCAGCTCCCCAGACAGAAGCTCCTACGAGCAGTACTTC
TRBV7-2,TRBJ1-1,-,-,CGSSLNWNTEAFF,TGTGGCAGCAGCTTAAACTGGAACACTGAAGCTTTCTTT
TRBV6-1,TRBJ2-3,-,-,CASRTGGTDTQHF,TGTGCCAGCAGAACGGGGGGCACAGATACGCAGCACTTT
TRBV12-3/TRBV12-4,TRBJ2-1,many,-,CASSWGNEQFF,TGTGCCAGCAGTTGGGGGAATGAGCAGTTCTTC
TRBV12-3/TRBV12-4,TRBJ1-5,many,-,CASSSQGRQPQHF,TGTGCCAGCAGTTCGCAGGGACGTCAGCCCCAGCATTTT
TRBV6-2/TRBV6-3,TRBJ2-5,many,-,CASRKPSGTDKETQYF,TGTGCCAGCAGAAAACCCTCAGGGACGGATAAAGAGACCCAGTACTTC
TRBV19,TRBJ1-5,many,-,CASSSLTGTGYSNQPQHF,TGTGCCAGTAGTTCCCTAACAGGGACGGGGTATAGCAATCAGCCCCAGCATTTT
TRBV7-2,TRBJ2-4,many,-,CASSLEGQYWDIQYF,TGTGCCAGCAGCTTAGAAGGACAGTACTGGGACATTCAGTACTTC
TRBV28,TRBJ2-7,many,TRBD1,CASSSLGTGGDEQYF,TGTGCCAGCAGTTCTCTGGGGACAGGGGGAGATGAGCAGTACTTC
TRBV6-2/TRBV6-3,TRBJ2-1,many,TRBD1,CASSSPGQDYNEQFF,TGTGCCAGCAGTTCGCCGGGACAGGACTACAATGAGCAGTTCTTC
TRBV7-9,TRBJ2-7,many,TRBD1,CASSLTGGAYEQYF,TGTGCCAGCAGCTTAACAGGGGGAGCTTACGAGCAGTACTTC